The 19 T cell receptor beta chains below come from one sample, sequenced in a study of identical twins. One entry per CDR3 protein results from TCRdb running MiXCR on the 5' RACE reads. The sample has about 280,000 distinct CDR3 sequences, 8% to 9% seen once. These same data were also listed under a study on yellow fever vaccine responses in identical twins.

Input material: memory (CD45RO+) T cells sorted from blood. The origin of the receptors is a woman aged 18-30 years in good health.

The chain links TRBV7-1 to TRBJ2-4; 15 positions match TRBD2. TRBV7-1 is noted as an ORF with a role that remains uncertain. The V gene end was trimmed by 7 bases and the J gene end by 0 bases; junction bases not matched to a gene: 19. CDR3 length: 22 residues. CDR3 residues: CASNEGLAGGLGVTLAKNIQYF. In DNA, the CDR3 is TGTGCCAGCAACGAGGGACTAGCGGGAGGCCTCGGTGTTACTCTAGCCAAAAACATTCAGTACTTC.

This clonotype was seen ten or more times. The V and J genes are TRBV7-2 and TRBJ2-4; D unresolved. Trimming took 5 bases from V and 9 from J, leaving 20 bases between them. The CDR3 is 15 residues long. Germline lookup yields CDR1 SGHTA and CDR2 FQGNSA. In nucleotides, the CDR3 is TGTGCCAGCAGCCCTCTTTTGGACCCGAAAGGCATTCAGTACTTC. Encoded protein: CASSPLLDPKGIQYF.

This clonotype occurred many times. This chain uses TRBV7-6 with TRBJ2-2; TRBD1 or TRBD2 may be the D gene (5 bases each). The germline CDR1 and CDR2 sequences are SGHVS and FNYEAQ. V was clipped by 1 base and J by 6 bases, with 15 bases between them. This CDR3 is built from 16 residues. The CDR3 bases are TGTGCCAGCAGCTTAGTCTCTAGATTGGGACCCGGGGAGCTGTTTTTT. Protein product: CASSLVSRLGPGELFF. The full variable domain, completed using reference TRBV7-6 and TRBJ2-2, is GAGVSQSPRYKVTKRGQDVALRCDPISGHVSLYWYRQALGQGPEFLTYFNYEAQQDKSGLPNDRFSAERPEGSISTLTIQRTEQRDSAMYRCASSLVSRLGPGELFFGEGSRLTVL.

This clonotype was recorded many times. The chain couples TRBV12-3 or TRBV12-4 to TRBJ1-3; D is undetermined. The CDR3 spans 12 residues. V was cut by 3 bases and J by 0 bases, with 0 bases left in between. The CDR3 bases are TGTGCCAGCAGTTTCTCTGGAAACACCATATATTTT. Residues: CASSFSGNTIYF.

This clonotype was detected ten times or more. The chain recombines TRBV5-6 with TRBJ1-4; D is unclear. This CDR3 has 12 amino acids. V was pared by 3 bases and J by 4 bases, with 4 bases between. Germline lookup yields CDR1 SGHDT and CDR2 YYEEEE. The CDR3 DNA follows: TGTGCCAGCAGCTCAAGTAATGAAAAACTGTTTTTT. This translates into CASSSSNEKLFF.

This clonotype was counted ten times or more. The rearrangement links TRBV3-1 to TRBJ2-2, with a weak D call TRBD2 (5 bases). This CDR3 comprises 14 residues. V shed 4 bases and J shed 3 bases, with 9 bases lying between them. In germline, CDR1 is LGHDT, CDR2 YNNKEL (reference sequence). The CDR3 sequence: CASSPPGDTGELFF. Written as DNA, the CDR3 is TGTGCCAGCAGCCCCCCCGGGGACACCGGGGAGCTGTTTTTT.

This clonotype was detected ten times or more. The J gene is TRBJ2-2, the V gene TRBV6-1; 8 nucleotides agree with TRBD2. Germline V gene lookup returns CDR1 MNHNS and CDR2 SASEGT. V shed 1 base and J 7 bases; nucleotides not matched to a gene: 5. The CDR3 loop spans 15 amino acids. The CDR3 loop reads CASSEESGGHGELFF. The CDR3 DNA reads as TGTGCCAGCAGTGAAGAGAGCGGGGGTCACGGGGAGCTGTTTTTT.

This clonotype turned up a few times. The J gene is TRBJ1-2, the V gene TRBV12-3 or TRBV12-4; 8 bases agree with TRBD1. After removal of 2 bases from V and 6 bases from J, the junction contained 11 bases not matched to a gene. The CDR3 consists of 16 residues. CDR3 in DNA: TGTGCCAGCAGTTTACAGGGGGCCTCCCTTTATGATGGCTACACCTTC. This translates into CASSLQGASLYDGYTF.

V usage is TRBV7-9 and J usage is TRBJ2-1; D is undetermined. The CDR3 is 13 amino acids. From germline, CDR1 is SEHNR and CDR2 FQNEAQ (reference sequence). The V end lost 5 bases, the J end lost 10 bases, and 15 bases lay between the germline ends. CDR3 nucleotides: TGTGCCAGCAGCCCTCTCGAGGTGGGGGAGCAGTTCTTC. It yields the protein CASSPLEVGEQFF.

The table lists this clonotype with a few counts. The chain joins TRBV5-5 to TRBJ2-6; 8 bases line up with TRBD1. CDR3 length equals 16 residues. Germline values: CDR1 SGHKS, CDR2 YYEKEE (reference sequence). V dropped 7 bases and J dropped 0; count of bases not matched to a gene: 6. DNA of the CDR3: TGTGCCAGCGGACAGGGACCCTTCTCTGGGGCCAACGTCCTGACTTTC. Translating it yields CASGQGPFSGANVLTF.

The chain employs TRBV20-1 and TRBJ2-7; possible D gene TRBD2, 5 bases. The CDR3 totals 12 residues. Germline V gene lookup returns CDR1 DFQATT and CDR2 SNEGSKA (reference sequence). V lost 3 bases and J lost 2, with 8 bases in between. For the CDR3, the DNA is TGCAGTGCTAGTAGCGTAGCCTACGAGCAGTACTTC. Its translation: CSASSVAYEQYF.

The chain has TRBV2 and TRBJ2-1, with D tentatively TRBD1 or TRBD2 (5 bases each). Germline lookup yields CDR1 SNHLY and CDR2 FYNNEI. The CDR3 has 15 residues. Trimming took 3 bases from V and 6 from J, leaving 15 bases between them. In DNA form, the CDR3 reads TGTGCCAGCAGTGATGGGGACCCGGGCCTCAATGAGCAGTTCTTC. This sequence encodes CASSDGDPGLNEQFF.

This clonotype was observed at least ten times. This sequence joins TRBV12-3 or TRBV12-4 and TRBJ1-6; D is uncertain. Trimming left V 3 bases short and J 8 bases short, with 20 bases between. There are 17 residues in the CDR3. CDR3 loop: CASSLKSAGRLDSPLHF. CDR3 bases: TGTGCCAGCAGTTTGAAATCGGCAGGCCGGTTAGATTCACCCCTCCACTTT.

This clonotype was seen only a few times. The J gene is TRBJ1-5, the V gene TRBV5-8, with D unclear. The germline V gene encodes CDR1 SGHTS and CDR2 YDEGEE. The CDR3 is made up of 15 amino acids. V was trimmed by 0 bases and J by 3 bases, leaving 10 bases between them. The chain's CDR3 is CASSLAGDPNQPQHF. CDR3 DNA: TGTGCCAGCAGCTTGGCTGGGGATCCCAATCAGCCCCAGCATTTT. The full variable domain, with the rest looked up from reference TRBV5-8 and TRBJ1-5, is EAGVTQSPTHLIKTRGQQATLRCSPISGHTSVYWYQQALGLGLQFLLWYDEGEERNRGNFPPRFSGRQFPNYSSELNVNALELEDSALYLCASSLAGDPNQPQHFGDGTRLSIL.

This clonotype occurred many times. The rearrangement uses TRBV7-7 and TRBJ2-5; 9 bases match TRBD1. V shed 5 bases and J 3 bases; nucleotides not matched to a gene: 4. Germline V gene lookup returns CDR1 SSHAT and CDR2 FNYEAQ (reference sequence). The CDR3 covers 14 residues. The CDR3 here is CASSPGQGKETQYF. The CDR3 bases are TGTGCCAGCAGCCCGGGACAGGGAAAAGAGACCCAGTACTTC.

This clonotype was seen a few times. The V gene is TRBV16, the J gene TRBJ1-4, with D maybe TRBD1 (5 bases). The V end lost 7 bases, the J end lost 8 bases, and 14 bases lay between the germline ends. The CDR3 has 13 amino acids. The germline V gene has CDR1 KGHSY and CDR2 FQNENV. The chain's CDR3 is CASNRDGWEKLFF. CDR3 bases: TGTGCCAGCAACCGGGACGGCTGGGAAAAACTGTTTTTT.

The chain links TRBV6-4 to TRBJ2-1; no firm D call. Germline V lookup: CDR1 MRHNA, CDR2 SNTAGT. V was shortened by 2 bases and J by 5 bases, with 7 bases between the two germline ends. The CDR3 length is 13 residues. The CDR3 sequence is CASSDIHHNEQFF. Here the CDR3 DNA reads TGTGCCAGCAGTGACATACACCACAATGAGCAGTTCTTC.

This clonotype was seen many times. CDR3 DNA: TGTGCCAGCAGCCCCCTAACAGGGACTAGCGGGAGTTGGGGTGAGCAGTTCTTC. This gives the protein CASSPLTGTSGSWGEQFF. This chain uses TRBV13 with TRBJ2-1; the match to TRBD2 covers 14 bases. CDR3 length equals 18 residues. With V trimmed by 5 bases and J by 9 bases, 15 bases remained unmatched. CDR1 and CDR2 (germline): PRHDT, FYEKMQ (reference sequence).

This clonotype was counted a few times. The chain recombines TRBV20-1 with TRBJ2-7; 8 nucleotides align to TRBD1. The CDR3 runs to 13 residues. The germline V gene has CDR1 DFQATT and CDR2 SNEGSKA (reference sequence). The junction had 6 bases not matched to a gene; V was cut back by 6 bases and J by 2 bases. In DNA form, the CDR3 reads TGCAGTGCCAGGACAGGGTTTGCCTACGAGCAGTACTTC. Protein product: CSARTGFAYEQYF.